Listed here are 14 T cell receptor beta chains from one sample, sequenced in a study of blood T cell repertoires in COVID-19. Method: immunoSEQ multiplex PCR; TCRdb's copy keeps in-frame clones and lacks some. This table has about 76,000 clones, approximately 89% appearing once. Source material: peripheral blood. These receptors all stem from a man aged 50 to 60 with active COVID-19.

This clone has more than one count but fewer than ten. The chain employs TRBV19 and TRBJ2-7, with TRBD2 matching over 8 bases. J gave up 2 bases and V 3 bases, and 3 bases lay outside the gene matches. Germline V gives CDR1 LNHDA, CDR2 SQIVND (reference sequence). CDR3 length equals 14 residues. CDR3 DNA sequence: TGTGCCAGTAGTATGGGACTAGGTACCTACGAGCAGTACTTC. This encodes CASSMGLGTYEQYF.

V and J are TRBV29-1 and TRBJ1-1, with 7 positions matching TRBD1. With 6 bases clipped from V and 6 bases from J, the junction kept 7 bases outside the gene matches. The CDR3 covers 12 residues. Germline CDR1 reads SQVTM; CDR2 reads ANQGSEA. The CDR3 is CSVDRDSSEAFF. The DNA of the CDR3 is TGCAGCGTGGACCGGGACAGCTCTGAAGCTTTCTTT. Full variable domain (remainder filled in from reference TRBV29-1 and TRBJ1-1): SAVISQKPSRDICQRGTSLTIQCQVDSQVTMMFWYRQQPGQSLTLIATANQGSEATYESGFVIDKFPISRPNLTFSTLTVSNMSPEDSSIYLCSVDRDSSEAFFGQGTRLTVV.

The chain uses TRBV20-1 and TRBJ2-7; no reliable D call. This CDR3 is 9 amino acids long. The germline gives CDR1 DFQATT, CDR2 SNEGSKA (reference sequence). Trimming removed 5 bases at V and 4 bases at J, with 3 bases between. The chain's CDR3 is CSAAYEQYF. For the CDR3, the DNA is TGCAGTGCTGCGTACGAGCAGTACTTC.

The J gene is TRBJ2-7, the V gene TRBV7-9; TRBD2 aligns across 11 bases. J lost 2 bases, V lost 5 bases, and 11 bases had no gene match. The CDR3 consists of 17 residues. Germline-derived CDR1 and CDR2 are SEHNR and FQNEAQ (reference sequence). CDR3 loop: CASSDPLAGGPPYEQYF. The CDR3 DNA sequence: TGTGCCAGCAGCGACCCTTTAGCGGGAGGGCCCCCCTACGAGCAGTACTTC.

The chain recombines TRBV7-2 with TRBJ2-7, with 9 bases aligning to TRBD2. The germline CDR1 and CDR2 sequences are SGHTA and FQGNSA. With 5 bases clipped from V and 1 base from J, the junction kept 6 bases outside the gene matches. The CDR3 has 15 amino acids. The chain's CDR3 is CASSDSGSSSYEQYF. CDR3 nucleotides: TGTGCCAGCAGCGATAGCGGGAGCTCTTCCTACGAGCAGTACTTC.

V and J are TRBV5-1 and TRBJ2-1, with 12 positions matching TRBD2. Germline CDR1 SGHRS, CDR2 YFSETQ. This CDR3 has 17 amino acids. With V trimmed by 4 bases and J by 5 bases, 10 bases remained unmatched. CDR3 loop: CASSLPPLAGGHNEQFF. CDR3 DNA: TGCGCCAGCAGCCTGCCCCCTCTAGCGGGGGGGCACAATGAGCAGTTCTTC.

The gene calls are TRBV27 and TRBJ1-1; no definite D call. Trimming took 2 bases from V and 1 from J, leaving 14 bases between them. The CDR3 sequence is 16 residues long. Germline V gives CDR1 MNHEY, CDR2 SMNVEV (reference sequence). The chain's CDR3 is CASSLISPGRNTEAFF. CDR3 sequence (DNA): TGTGCCAGCAGTTTAATCAGCCCAGGTCGGAACACTGAAGCTTTCTTT.

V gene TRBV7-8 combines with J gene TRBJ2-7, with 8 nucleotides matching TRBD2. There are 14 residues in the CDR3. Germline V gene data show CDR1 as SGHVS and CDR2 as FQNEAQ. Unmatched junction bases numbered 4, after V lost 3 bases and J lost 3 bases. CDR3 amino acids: CASSLAGTSYEQYF. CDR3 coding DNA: TGTGCCAGCAGCTTGGCCGGGACTAGCTACGAGCAGTACTTC.

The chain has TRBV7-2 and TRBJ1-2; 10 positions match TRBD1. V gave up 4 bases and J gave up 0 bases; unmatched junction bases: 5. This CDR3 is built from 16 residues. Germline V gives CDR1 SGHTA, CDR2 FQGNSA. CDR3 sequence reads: CASSYAGQGANYGYTF. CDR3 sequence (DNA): TGTGCCAGCAGCTACGCCGGACAGGGGGCTAACTATGGCTACACCTTC.

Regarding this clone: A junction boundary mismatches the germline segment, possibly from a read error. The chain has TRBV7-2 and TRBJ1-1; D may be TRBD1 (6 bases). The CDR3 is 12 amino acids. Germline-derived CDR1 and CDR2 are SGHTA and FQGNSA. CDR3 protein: CASSLGVGAAYF. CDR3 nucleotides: TGTGCCAGCAGCTTAGGGGTGGGGGCCGCATACTTT.

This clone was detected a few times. The CDR3 bases are TGTGCCAGCAGTTTGGGACAGAACACCGGGGAGCTGTTTTTT. Protein: CASSLGQNTGELFF. V gene TRBV28 combines with J gene TRBJ2-2, with D possibly matching TRBD1 (6 bases). The CDR3 runs 14 residues. Germline V lookup: CDR1 MDHEN, CDR2 SYDVKM. With 3 bases removed from V and 1 base from J, the gap between germline ends came to 6 bases. Using reference TRBV28 and TRBJ2-2 for the parts outside the CDR3, the full variable domain is DVKVTQSSRYLVKRTGEKVFLECVQDMDHENMFWYRQDPGLGLRLIYFSYDVKMKEKGDIPEGYSVSREKKERFSLILESASTNQTSMYLCASSLGQNTGELFFGEGSRLTVL.

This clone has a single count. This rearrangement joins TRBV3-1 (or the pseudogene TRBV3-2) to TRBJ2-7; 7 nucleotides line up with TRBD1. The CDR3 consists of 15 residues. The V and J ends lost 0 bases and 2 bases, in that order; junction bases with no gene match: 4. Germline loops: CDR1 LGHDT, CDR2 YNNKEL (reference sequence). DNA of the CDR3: TGTGCCAGCAGCCAAGATCGGACAGGAACCTACGAGCAGTACTTC. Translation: CASSQDRTGTYEQYF.

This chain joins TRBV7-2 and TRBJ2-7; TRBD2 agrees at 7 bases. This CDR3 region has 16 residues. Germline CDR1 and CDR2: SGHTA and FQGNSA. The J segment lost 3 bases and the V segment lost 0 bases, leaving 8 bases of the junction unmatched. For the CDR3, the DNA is TGTGCCAGCAGCTTAGCGAGCCGCGGGGGTATCTACGAGCAGTACTTC. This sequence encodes CASSLASRGGIYEQYF.

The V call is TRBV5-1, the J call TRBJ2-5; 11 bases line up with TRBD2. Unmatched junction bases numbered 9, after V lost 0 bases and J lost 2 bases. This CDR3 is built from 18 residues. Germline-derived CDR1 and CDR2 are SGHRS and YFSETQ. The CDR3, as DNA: TGCGCCAGCAGCTTGGCCCCGGGGACTAGCGGATTACAAGAGACCCAGTACTTC. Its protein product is CASSLAPGTSGLQETQYF.